These 2 T cell receptor beta chains share one sample of origin, sequenced in a study of vaccination effects on CD4 cells after COVID-19. The authors isolated CD4+ T cells after 10 days of culture. It was between March and December 2020 that the person had a SARS-CoV-2 infection confirmed by PCR. Each participant received a vaccine that was either BNT162b2 or mRNA-1273, given as two doses. Profiled with immunoSEQ multiplex PCR; TCRdb holds only in-frame clones, not every one. The table lists around 50,000 clones, 65% to 75% of them singletons. These receptors' targets are unknown. Sequencing used CD4+ T cells from PBMCs cultured without peptide, obtained after COVID-19 vaccination. The receptors were sampled from a human donor who had a prior SARS-CoV-2 infection.

This chain joins TRBV19 and TRBJ1-1, with D unresolved. Germline-derived CDR1 and CDR2 are LNHDA and SQIVND (reference sequence). The CDR3 spans 13 residues. The V end was cut by 3 bases, the J end by 3 bases, with 8 bases between. CDR3 bases: TGTGCCAGTAGTATTAGGCAAGACACTGAAGCTTTCTTT. This sequence encodes CASSIRQDTEAFF.

The genes are TRBV19 and TRBJ2-2; tentative D call: TRBD2 (6 bases). CDR3 size: 14 residues. CDR1 and CDR2 (germline): LNHDA, SQIVND (reference sequence). Trimming removed 3 bases from V and 7 bases from J, with 12 bases in between. Here the CDR3 DNA reads TGTGCCAGTAGTATTCGGGGGTCTGGCGGGGAGCTGTTTTTT. It is translated as CASSIRGSGGELFF.